The 21 T cell receptor beta chains below all came from one sample that was sequenced in a study of radiation and T cells in renal cell carcinoma. The treatment: 15 Gy SBRT to primary tumor, nephrectomy 4 weeks later. The repertoire was sequenced with immunoSEQ multiplex PCR; TCRdb's copy has only in-frame clones and lacks some. The sample yields around 15,000 clones, less than 65% seen once. Source: tumor tissue, taken from a patient whose treatment included radiotherapy and nephrectomy. The origin of the receptors is a woman in her seventies with renal cell carcinoma.

This clone is medium-sized in the sample. J is TRBJ1-1 and V is TRBV15; D unresolved. Germline-derived CDR1 and CDR2 are LNHNV and YYDKDF (reference sequence). V was clipped by 2 bases and J by 6 bases, with 13 bases between them. The CDR3 runs to 14 residues. The CDR3, as DNA: TGTGCCACCAGCAGACGGGCATATAAACCTGAAGCTTTCTTT. Translated: CATSRRAYKPEAFF.

Note on this clone: This likely stems from a read error, as it lies one base from a far larger clone. The rearrangement joins TRBV4-3 to TRBJ1-2; D gene uncertain. V was trimmed by 4 bases and J by 8 bases, leaving 17 bases between them. CDR1 is LGHNA and CDR2 is YSLEER in the germline V gene. The CDR3 runs 14 residues. CDR3 sequence: CASSRTDTKRGYTF. Here the CDR3 DNA reads TGCGCCAGCAGCCGGACCGACACTAAGAGGGGCTACACCTTC.

Here the CDR3 reads CASSVEGGMGNTQYF. CDR3 DNA: TGTGCCAGCAGCGTAGAGGGCGGGATGGGGAATACGCAGTATTTT. The chain recombines TRBV9 with TRBJ2-3, with D possibly matching TRBD2 (6 bases). Trimming shortened V by 0 bases and J by 7 bases, and 15 bases separated the two germline ends. CDR3 length: 15 residues. In germline, CDR1 is SGDLS, CDR2 YYNGEE.

This chain uses TRBV5-5 with TRBJ2-5; tentative D call: TRBD2 (6 bases). Germline CDR1 SGHKS, CDR2 YYEKEE (reference sequence). This CDR3 region has 15 residues. Deletions cut 0 bases from V and 5 bases from J, with 14 bases between. The CDR3 DNA is TGTGCCAGCAGCTTGGCCGGGGGTCAGTCGGAGACCCAGTACTTC. It codes for CASSLAGGQSETQYF.

The chain combines TRBV6-5 with TRBJ1-1; a weak D match, TRBD1 (6 bases). Deletions cut 7 bases from V and 5 bases from J, with 17 bases between. The CDR3 spans 14 residues. Looked up from germline, CDR1 is MNHEY and CDR2 is SVGAGI. CDR3: CASKVGGGRTEAFF. The CDR3 DNA sequence: TGTGCCAGCAAGGTTGGGGGGGGCAGGACTGAAGCTTTCTTT.

In its sample, this clone was seen a few times. The chain combines TRBV7-3 with TRBJ1-2, with D hard to call. Per germline, CDR1 SGHTA and CDR2 FQGTGA. The CDR3 is made up of 12 amino acids. With 9 bases removed from V and 9 bases from J, the gap between germline ends came to 17 bases. The CDR3 bases are TGTGCCAGTCACCGGCCCAACCAAAGCTACACCTTC. It translates to CASHRPNQSYTF.

The gene calls are TRBV5-4 and TRBJ2-7; D tentatively fits TRBD1 or TRBD2 (6 bases each). With 4 bases removed from V and 7 bases from J, the gap between germline ends came to 12 bases. Germline CDR1 reads SGHNT; CDR2 reads YYREEE (reference sequence). The CDR3 covers 12 residues. The CDR3 bases are TGTGCCAGCAGCGTGGGGGGCATGGAGCAGTACTTC. Amino acid sequence: CASSVGGMEQYF.

The rearrangement uses TRBV2 and TRBJ2-3; D remains unclear. The CDR3 has 14 residues. The V and J ends lost 6 bases and 2 bases respectively, with 12 bases between them. Germline V gene sequence: CDR1 SNHLY, CDR2 FYNNEI. The CDR3 protein is CASRTRTPTDTQYF. The CDR3 DNA reads TGTGCCAGCAGAACAAGGACCCCCACAGATACGCAGTATTTT.

The gene calls are TRBV18 and TRBJ1-4, with unresolved D. In germline, CDR1 is KGHSH, CDR2 LQKENI. The CDR3 has 14 amino acids. Deletions cut 6 bases from V and 0 bases from J, with 8 bases between. DNA for the CDR3: TGTGCCAGCTCGGAACTTACAACTAATGAAAAACTGTTTTTT. Its translation: CASSELTTNEKLFF.

V usage is TRBV4-3 and J usage is TRBJ2-3, with 13 bases lining up with TRBD2. Germline V gene data show CDR1 as LGHNA and CDR2 as YSLEER. Losses at the gene ends were 2 bases for V and 5 bases for J; bases not matched to a gene: 4. There are 16 residues in the CDR3. CDR3 region: CASSQTSGGAQDTQYF. CDR3 coding DNA: TGCGCCAGCAGCCAAACTAGCGGGGGGGCCCAAGATACGCAGTATTTT.

The chain links TRBV7-2 to TRBJ2-2; a weak D match, TRBD2 (6 bases). CDR1 and CDR2 from the germline V gene are SGHTA and FQGNSA. This CDR3 contains 15 residues. V lost 0 bases, J lost 4 bases, and 9 bases lay in between. The CDR3: CASSLARGGTGELFF. Here the CDR3 DNA reads TGTGCCAGCAGCTTAGCTCGGGGAGGCACCGGGGAGCTGTTTTTT.

This sequence joins TRBV2 and TRBJ2-1; 7 positions match TRBD1. The germline gives CDR1 SNHLY, CDR2 FYNNEI. The CDR3 sequence is 14 residues long. Trimming cost V 11 bases and J 7 bases; bases outside gene matches: 14. CDR3 amino acids: CASDVSGRGNEQFF. CDR3 DNA: TGTGCCTCCGACGTAAGCGGCAGGGGGAATGAGCAGTTCTTC.

CDR3: CASSWGTSKNIQYF. Here the CDR3 DNA reads TGCGCCAGCAGCTGGGGGACATCTAAAAACATTCAGTACTTC. This chain uses TRBV5-1 with TRBJ2-4; D perhaps matches TRBD1 (6 bases). V was cut by 3 bases and J by 4 bases, with 11 bases left in between. The CDR3 sequence is 14 residues long. Germline V gene lookup returns CDR1 SGHRS and CDR2 YFSETQ.

V usage is TRBV19 and J usage is TRBJ1-2; 7 bases fit TRBD1. The CDR3 contains 16 residues. Germline V CDR1 and CDR2: LNHDA, SQIVND (reference sequence). J was trimmed by 4 bases and V by 4 bases; bases with no gene match: 12. Here the CDR3 DNA reads TGTGCCAGTAGTACTGACGGTAGGGGGCTCAGCTATGGCTACACCTTC. It translates to CASSTDGRGLSYGYTF.

The chain is built from TRBV6-5 and TRBJ2-6; a possible D gene is TRBD2 (5 bases). The V gene's germline CDR1 is MNHEY and CDR2 SVGAGI. The germline V and J ends were trimmed by 2 bases and 6 bases, with 11 bases remaining between them. The length of the CDR3 is 15 residues. The CDR3 loop reads CASSYGEGLANVLTF. The CDR3 DNA reads as TGTGCCAGCAGTTACGGTGAGGGTCTGGCCAACGTCCTGACTTTC.

This clone was counted only a few times. The J gene is TRBJ1-2, the V gene TRBV5-6, with a possible D match to TRBD1 (5 bases). Germline lookup yields CDR1 SGHDT and CDR2 YYEEEE. This CDR3 is built from 14 residues. The ends were cut back, 2 bases at V and 8 bases at J, with 16 bases in the middle. CDR3 DNA: TGTGCCAGCAGCTTTTCCCAGGGCGTGGGGGGCTACACCTTC. It yields the protein CASSFSQGVGGYTF. Complete variable domain (other parts from reference TRBV5-6 and TRBJ1-2): DAGVTQSPTHLIKTRGQQVTLRCSPKSGHDTVSWYQQALGQGPQFIFQYYEEEERQRGNFPDRFSGHQFPNYSSELNVNALLLGDSALYLCASSFSQGVGGYTFGSGTRLTVV.

This clone was observed a few times. This rearrangement joins TRBV11-3 to TRBJ2-1; TRBD2 agrees at 7 bases. Germline CDR1 SGHNT, CDR2 YENEEA. The CDR3 is 16 amino acids. With V trimmed by 2 bases and J by 4 bases, 8 bases remained unmatched. CDR3 amino acids: CASSLSGGVLYNEQFF. The DNA of the CDR3 is TGTGCCAGCAGCTTAAGTGGGGGGGTGCTGTACAATGAGCAGTTCTTC. The full variable domain, rest sourced from reference TRBV11-3 and TRBJ2-1, is EAGVVQSPRYKIIEKKQPVAFWCNPISGHNTLYWYLQNLGQGPELLIRYENEEAVDDSQLPKDRFSAERLKGVDSTLKIQPAELGDSAVYLCASSLSGGVLYNEQFFGPGTRLTVL.

The chain links TRBV5-6 to TRBJ2-1; 7 bases align to TRBD2. V shed 3 bases and J 5 bases; nucleotides not matched to a gene: 14. The CDR3 totals 17 residues. Germline V lookup: CDR1 SGHDT, CDR2 YYEEEE. CDR3 bases: TGTGCCAGCAGCTCGGGGTTCTATAGCGGGCCTAACAATGAGCAGTTCTTC. Translating it yields CASSSGFYSGPNNEQFF. Filled out from reference TRBV5-6 and TRBJ2-1, the complete variable domain reads DAGVTQSPTHLIKTRGQQVTLRCSPKSGHDTVSWYQQALGQGPQFIFQYYEEEERQRGNFPDRFSGHQFPNYSSELNVNALLLGDSALYLCASSSGFYSGPNNEQFFGPGTRLTVL.

The chain employs TRBV30 and TRBJ1-1; D unclear. The V gene's germline CDR1 is GTSNPN and CDR2 SVGIG (reference sequence). The CDR3 runs to 12 residues. V gave up 4 bases and J gave up 6 bases, with 12 bases separating them. CDR3 residues: CAWTKGGSEAFF. The CDR3 nucleotides are TGTGCCTGGACGAAAGGTGGCTCTGAAGCTTTCTTT.

The chain joins TRBV18 to TRBJ1-4; D not certain. The CDR3 loop spans 13 amino acids. Germline V gives CDR1 KGHSH, CDR2 LQKENI. V was shortened by 4 bases and J by 4 bases, with 7 bases between the two germline ends. CDR3 coding DNA: TGTGCCAGCTCACTTCATTTTAATGAAAAACTGTTTTTT. It codes for CASSLHFNEKLFF.

The genes are TRBV7-2 and TRBJ2-5, with 11 bases that match TRBD2. With 1 base clipped from V and 2 bases from J, the junction kept 6 bases outside the gene matches. The CDR3 spans 17 residues. Germline values: CDR1 SGHTA, CDR2 FQGNSA. The CDR3 protein is CASSLGASGGPQETQYF. The CDR3 coding sequence is TGTGCCAGCAGCTTAGGGGCTAGCGGGGGGCCTCAAGAGACCCAGTACTTC.